This T cell receptor (beta chain) was found in a study of blood T cell repertoires in COVID-19. Study overall: T cells, B-cell-depleted T cells, or PBMCs provided the cDNA or gDNA that served as material.

Adults between about 18 and 89 years of age took part from more than 20 US areas. Per the study methods: Estimation of nucleated cell counts relied on the amplification of reference gene primers. Clones were read by immunoSEQ multiplex PCR, and TCRdb kept only the in-frame ones, dropping some. V, J and clone size were drawn from that table, and D and trimming were deduced from the DNA. The sample consists of about 180,000 clones, roughly 86% of them appearing once. The V end lost 0 bases, the J end lost 4 bases, and 8 bases lay between the germline ends. The CDR3 loop spans 14 amino acids. Germline V lookup: CDR1 MNHEY, CDR2 SVGEGT.

The chain links TRBV6-2 or TRBV6-3 to TRBJ2-3; D remains ambiguous. Sequenced sample: PBMCs or T cells enriched from blood (not recorded which). The TCR was taken from a woman in her thirties who had recovered from COVID-19. This chain's CDR3 is CASSYSSTSDTQYF. For the CDR3, the DNA is TGTGCCAGCAGTTACTCGAGCACCTCAGATACGCAGTATTTT.